A selection of T cell receptor beta chains follows, all from one sample in a study of control samples from healthy donors and cancer patients. Generated by immunoSEQ multiplex PCR, the TCRdb table keeps only in-frame clones and is missing some. The sample has under 150,000 clones, more than 70% seen once. The sequencing input was blood. These receptors all stem from a woman aged 70-85 years in good health. Each CDR3 is given with its conserved first and last residue. The order of the fields is CDR3 protein, D gene, V gene, J gene. A D gene is named only where the DNA matches it firmly.

CASSQDGRFYEQYF	NA	TRBV4-1	TRBJ2-7
CASLRGFENTEAFF	TRBD1	TRBV11-2	TRBJ1-1
CASSSPGPLAGGLYNEQFF	TRBD2	TRBV13	TRBJ2-1
CASRPDFNTGELFF	NA	TRBV2	TRBJ2-2
CASSQDRPSGGLQETQYF	TRBD2	TRBV4-1	TRBJ2-5
CASSIGLPGEKLFF	NA	TRBV6-5	TRBJ1-4
CASNQGFMNTEAFF	NA	TRBV10-2	TRBJ1-1
CASSLGRQGSDTQYF	NA	TRBV7-7	TRBJ2-3
CASSLWAGGSTDTQYF	TRBD2	TRBV7-3	TRBJ2-3
CASEMGGDLTDTQYF	TRBD2	TRBV2	TRBJ2-3
CASSKDYEQYF	NA	TRBV12-3/TRBV12-4	TRBJ2-7
CARTYRDKNSYEQYF	NA	TRBV21-1	TRBJ2-7
CASSVSTNEKLFF	NA	TRBV2	TRBJ1-4
CASSQDPASDTQYF	NA	TRBV4-2	TRBJ2-3
CASSPMGALSETQYF	NA	TRBV7-9	TRBJ2-5
CASKAGAYNEQFF	TRBD2	TRBV2	TRBJ2-1
CASSQVRQGSNTEAFF	NA	TRBV4-2	TRBJ1-1
CASSLGECGGYADTQYF	TRBD2	TRBV5-1	TRBJ2-3
CASSWTGGTGELFF	TRBD1	TRBV5-4	TRBJ2-2
CASSLALGGHTDTQYF	NA	TRBV7-2	TRBJ2-3
CASSLAQGSFTDTQYF	NA	TRBV7-2	TRBJ2-3
CASSWGVAGNQPQHF	NA	TRBV5-5	TRBJ1-5
CASSPRGTSGDNEQFF	TRBD2	TRBV18	TRBJ2-1
CAISESAGVDGELFF	NA	TRBV10-3	TRBJ2-2
CASSSGSQGTGELFF	NA	TRBV11-3	TRBJ2-2
CASSQGLGAGELFF	NA	TRBV14	TRBJ2-2
CASSLGWQQETQYF	NA	TRBV11-1	TRBJ2-5
CASSLELSSEQYF	NA	TRBV5-4	TRBJ2-7
CASSPGGHKRDYGYTF	NA	TRBV18	TRBJ1-2
CASSEYIPGKQFF	NA	TRBV25-1	TRBJ2-1
CASSHRTGRYGEQYF	TRBD1	TRBV7-6	TRBJ2-7
CASSSPSAVTQYF	NA	TRBV5-6	TRBJ2-5